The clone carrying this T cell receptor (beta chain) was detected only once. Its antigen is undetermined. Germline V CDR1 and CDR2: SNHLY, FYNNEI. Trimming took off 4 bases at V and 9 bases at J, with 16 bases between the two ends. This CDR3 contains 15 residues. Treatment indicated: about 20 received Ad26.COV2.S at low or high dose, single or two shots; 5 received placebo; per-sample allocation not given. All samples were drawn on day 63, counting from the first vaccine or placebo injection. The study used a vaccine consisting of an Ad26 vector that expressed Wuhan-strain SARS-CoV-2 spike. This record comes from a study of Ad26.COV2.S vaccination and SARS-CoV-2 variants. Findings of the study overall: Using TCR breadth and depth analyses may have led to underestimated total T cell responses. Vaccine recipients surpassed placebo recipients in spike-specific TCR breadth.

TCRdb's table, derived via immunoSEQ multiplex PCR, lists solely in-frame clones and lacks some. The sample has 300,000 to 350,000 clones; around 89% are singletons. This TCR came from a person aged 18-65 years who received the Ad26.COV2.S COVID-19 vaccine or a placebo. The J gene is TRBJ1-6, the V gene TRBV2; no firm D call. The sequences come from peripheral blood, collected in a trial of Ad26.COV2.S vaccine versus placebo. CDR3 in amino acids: CASSVNIVRGSPLHF. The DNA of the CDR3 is TGTGCCAGCAGTGTGAACATAGTTCGGGGTTCACCCCTCCACTTT.